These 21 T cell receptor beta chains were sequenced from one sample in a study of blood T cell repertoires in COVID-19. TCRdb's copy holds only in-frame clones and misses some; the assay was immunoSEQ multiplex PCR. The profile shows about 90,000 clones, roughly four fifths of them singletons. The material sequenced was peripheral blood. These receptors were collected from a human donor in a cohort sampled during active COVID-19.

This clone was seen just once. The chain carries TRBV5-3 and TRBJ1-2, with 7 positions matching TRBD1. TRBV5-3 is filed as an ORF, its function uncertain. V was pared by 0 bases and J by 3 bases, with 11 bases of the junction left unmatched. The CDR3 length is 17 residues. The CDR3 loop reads CARSLDRDSLTHYGYTF. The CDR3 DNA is TGTGCCAGAAGCTTGGATCGGGACAGCCTTACCCACTATGGCTACACCTTC.

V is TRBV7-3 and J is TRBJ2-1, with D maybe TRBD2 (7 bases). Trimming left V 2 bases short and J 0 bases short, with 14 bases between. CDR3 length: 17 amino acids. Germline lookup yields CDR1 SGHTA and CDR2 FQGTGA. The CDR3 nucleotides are TGTGCCAGCAGCTTAGCGGGGGCGGTAAGCTCCTACAATGAGCAGTTCTTC. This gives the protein CASSLAGAVSSYNEQFF.

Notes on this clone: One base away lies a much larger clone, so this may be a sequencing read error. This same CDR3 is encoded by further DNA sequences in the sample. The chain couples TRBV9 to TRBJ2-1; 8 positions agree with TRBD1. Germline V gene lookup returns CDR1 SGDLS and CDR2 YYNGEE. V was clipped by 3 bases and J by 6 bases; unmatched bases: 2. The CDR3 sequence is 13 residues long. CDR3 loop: CASSETGVNEQFF. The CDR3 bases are TGTGCCAGCAGCGAGACAGGGGTCAATGAGCAGTTCTTC. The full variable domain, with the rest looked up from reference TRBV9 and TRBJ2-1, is DSGVTQTPKHLITATGQRVTLRCSPRSGDLSVYWYQQSLDQGLQFLIQYYNGEERAKGNILERFSAQQFPDLHSELNLSSLELGDSALYFCASSETGVNEQFFGPGTRLTVL.

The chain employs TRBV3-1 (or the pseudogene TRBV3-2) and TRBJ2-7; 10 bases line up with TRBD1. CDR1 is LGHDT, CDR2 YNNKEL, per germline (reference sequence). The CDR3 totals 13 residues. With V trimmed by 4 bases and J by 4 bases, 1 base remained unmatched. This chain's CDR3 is CASSRTGGYEQYF. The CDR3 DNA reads TGTGCCAGCAGCCGGACAGGGGGTTACGAGCAGTACTTC.

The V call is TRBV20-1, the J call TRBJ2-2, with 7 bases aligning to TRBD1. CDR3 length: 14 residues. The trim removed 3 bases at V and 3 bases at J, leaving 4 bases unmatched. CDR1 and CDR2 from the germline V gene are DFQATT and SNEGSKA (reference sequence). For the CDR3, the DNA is TGCAGTGCTAGTCAAGGGGGCGACACCGGGGAGCTGTTTTTT. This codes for CSASQGGDTGELFF.

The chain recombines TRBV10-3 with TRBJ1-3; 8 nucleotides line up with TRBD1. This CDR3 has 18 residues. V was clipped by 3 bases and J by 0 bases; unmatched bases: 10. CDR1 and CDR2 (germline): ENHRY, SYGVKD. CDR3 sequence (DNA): TGTGCCATCAGTGATCATGGTGGCAGGGGGCCCTCTGGAAACACCATATATTTT. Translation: CAISDHGGRGPSGNTIYF.

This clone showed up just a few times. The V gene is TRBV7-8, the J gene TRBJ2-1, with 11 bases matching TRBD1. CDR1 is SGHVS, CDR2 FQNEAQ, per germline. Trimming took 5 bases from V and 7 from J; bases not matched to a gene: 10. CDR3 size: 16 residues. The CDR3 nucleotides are TGTGCCAGCAGCCCAACCGGGGACAGGGGGGGAAATGAGCAGTTCTTC. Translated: CASSPTGDRGGNEQFF.

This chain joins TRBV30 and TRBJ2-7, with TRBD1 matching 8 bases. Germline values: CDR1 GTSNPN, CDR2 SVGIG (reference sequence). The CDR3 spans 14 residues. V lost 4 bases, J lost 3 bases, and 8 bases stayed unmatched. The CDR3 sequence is CAWKSDRVLYEQYF. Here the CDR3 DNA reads TGTGCCTGGAAATCGGACAGGGTCCTCTACGAGCAGTACTTC.

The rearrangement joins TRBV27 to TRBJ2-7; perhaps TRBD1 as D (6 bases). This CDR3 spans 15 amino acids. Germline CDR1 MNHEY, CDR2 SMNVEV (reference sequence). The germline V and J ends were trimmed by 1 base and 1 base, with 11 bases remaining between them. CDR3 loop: CASSLWPRGSYEQYF. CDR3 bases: TGTGCCAGCAGTTTATGGCCCAGGGGATCCTACGAGCAGTACTTC.

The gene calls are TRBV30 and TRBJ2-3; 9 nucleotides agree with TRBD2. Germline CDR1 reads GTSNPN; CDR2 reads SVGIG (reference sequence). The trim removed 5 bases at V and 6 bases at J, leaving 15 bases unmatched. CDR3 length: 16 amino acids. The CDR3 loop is CAWARGSGGLADTQYF. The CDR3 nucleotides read TGTGCCTGGGCGAGAGGAAGCGGGGGGCTAGCGGATACGCAGTATTTT.

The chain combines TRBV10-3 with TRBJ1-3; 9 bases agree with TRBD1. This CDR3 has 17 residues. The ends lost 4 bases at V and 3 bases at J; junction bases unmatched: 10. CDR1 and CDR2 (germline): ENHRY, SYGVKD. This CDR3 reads CAISAGQGLDNGNTIYF. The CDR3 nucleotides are TGTGCCATCAGTGCGGGACAGGGTCTAGATAATGGAAACACCATATATTTT.

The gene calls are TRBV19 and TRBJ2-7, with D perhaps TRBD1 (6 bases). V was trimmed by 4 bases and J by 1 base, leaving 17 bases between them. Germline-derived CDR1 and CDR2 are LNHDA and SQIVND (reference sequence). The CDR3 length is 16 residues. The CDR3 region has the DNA TGTGCCAGTAGTACCCCCGGCCGGACAGCGTCCTACGAGCAGTACTTC. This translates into CASSTPGRTASYEQYF.

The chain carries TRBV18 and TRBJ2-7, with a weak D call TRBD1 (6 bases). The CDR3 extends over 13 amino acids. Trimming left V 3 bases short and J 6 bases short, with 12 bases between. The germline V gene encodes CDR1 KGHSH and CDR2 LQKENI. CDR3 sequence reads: CASSPNTGREQYF. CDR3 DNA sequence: TGTGCCAGCTCACCGAATACAGGGCGCGAGCAGTACTTC.

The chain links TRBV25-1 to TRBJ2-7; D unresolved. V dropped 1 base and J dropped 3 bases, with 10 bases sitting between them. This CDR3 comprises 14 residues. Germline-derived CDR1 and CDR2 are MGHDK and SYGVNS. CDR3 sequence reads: CASSESIRSYEQYF. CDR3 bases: TGTGCCAGCAGTGAATCAATCAGAAGCTACGAGCAGTACTTC.

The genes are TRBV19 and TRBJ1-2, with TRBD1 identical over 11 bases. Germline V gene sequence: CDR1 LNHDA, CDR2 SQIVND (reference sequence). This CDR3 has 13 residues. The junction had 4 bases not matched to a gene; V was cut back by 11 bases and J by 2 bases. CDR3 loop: CACRDRGNYGYTF. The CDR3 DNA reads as TGTGCCTGCCGGGACAGGGGGAACTATGGCTACACCTTC.

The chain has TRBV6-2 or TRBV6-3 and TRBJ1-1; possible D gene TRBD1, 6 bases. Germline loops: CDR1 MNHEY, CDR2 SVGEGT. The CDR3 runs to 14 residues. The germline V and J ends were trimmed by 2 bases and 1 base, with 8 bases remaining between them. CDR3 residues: CASSYQGRNTEAFF. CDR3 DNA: TGTGCCAGCAGTTACCAGGGGCGGAACACTGAAGCTTTCTTT.

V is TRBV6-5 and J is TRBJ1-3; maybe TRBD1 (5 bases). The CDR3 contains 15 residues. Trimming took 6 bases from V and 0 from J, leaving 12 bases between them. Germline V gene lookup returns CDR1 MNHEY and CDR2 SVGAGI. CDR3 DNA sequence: TGTGCCAGCAGGTCAGACAGATTCTCTGGAAACACCATATATTTT. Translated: CASRSDRFSGNTIYF.

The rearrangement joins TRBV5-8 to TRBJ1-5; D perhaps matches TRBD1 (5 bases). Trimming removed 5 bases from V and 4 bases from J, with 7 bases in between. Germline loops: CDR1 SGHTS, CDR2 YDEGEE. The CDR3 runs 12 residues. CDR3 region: CASRRGNQPQHF. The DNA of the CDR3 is TGTGCCAGCAGAAGGGGAAATCAGCCCCAGCATTTT. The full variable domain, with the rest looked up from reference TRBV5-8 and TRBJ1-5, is EAGVTQSPTHLIKTRGQQATLRCSPISGHTSVYWYQQALGLGLQFLLWYDEGEERNRGNFPPRFSGRQFPNYSSELNVNALELEDSALYLCASRRGNQPQHFGDGTRLSIL.

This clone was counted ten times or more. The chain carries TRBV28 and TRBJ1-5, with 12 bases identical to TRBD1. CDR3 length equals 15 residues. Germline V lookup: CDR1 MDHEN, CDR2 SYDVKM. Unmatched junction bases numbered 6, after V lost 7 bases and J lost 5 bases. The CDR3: CASISGTGGYQPQHF. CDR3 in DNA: TGTGCCAGCATCTCCGGGACAGGGGGCTATCAGCCCCAGCATTTT. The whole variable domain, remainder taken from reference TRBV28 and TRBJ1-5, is DVKVTQSSRYLVKRTGEKVFLECVQDMDHENMFWYRQDPGLGLRLIYFSYDVKMKEKGDIPEGYSVSREKKERFSLILESASTNQTSMYLCASISGTGGYQPQHFGDGTRLSIL.

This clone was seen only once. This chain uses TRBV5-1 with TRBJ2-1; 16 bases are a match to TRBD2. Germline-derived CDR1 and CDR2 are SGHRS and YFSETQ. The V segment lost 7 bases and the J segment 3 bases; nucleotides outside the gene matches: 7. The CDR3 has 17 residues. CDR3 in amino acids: CASSGTSGGAIYNEQFF. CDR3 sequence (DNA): TGCGCCAGCTCCGGGACTAGCGGGGGGGCCATCTACAATGAGCAGTTCTTC.

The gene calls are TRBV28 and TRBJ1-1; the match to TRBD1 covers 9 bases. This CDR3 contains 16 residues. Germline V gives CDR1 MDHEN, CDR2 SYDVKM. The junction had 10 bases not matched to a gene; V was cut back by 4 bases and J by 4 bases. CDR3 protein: CASSSDRGVWGTEAFF. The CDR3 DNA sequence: TGTGCCAGCAGTTCGGACAGGGGTGTATGGGGCACTGAAGCTTTCTTT.